This TCR beta chain was captured by sequencing in a study of cytomegalovirus exposure and HLA in healthy donors. Study-level points and caveats: Some 150 TCR beta chains were listed as cytomegalovirus-associated.

As for this clone: Its antigen is undetermined.

Some clones are missing from TCRdb's copy, which holds only in-frame ones; the method was immunoSEQ multiplex PCR. The sample gives around 150,000 clones, almost 85% of which show up once; 10% to 13% is in the top ten. In germline, CDR1 is SGHKS, CDR2 YYEKEE (reference sequence). The length of the CDR3 is 14 residues. V shed 4 bases and J shed 4 bases, with 14 bases lying between them. This sequence was found in a man under 40 in good health and CMV-seropositive. Sequenced material: PBMCs. V and J are TRBV5-5 and TRBJ1-2; a weak D match, TRBD1 (5 bases). The CDR3: CASSNTGGGYGYTF. In DNA form, the CDR3 reads TGTGCCAGCAGCAATACCGGGGGAGGCTATGGCTACACCTTC.